This record looks at one T cell receptor beta chain sequence and its context. This record comes from a study of early T cells in non-severe SARS-CoV-2 infection. TCRdb ran MiXCR on the 5' RACE reads and lists one entry per CDR3 protein. Of 48,000 or so distinct CDR3 sequences listed, 6.2% are singletons. This CDR3 contains 17 residues. Trimming at V came to 6 bases and at J to 3 bases, leaving 12 bases not matched to a gene. Material: whole blood, obtained at baseline. The chain uses TRBV12-3 or TRBV12-4 and TRBJ2-2, with 8 bases matching TRBD1. The sequence was obtained from an adult who was a healthcare worker with PCR-confirmed SARS-CoV-2 infection or an uninfected control (not recorded which). This CDR3 is CASSKSFGQGDTGELFF. The CDR3 DNA reads TGTGCCAGCAGCAAATCCTTTGGACAGGGAGACACCGGGGAGCTGTTTTTT.